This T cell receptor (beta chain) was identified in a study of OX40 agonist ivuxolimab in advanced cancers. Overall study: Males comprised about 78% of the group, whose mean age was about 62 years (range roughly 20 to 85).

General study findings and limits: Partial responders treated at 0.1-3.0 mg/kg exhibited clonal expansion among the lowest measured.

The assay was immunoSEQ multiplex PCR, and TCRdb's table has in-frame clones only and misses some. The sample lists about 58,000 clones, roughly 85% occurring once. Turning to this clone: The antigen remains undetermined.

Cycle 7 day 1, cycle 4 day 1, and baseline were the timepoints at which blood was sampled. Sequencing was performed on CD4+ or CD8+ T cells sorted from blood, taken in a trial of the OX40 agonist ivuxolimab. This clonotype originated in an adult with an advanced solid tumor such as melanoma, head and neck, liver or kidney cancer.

CDR3 sequence: CASRARDSYGYTF. CDR3 nucleotide sequence: TGTGCCAGCAGGGCTAGGGACTCCTATGGCTACACCTTC. The chain employs TRBV28 and TRBJ1-2, with D possibly TRBD1 on 5 matching bases. Germline V gene lookup returns CDR1 MDHEN and CDR2 SYDVKM. The CDR3 length is 13 residues. Trimming took 6 bases from V and 4 from J, leaving 12 bases between them.